This T cell receptor beta chain was retrieved from a study of breast tumors, draining lymph nodes, adjacent tissues. Findings of the study overall: Compared with basal-like, luminal-like tumors shared significantly more repertoire with nontumor tissue.

Per the germline V gene, CDR1 is SEHNR and CDR2 is FQNEAQ (reference sequence). Trimming shortened V by 3 bases and J by 7 bases, and 16 bases separated the two germline ends. The CDR3 extends over 15 amino acids. TCRdb fed the multiplex PCR reads into MiXCR, producing one record per CDR3 protein. The sample shows about 12,000 distinct CDR3 sequences, roughly 35% of them seen only once. This clonotype occurred many times. Its matching antigen is unknown. Material for sequencing was breast tumor tissue. The genes are TRBV7-9 and TRBJ2-1; D is ambiguous. The receptor was derived from a female donor with breast cancer. Some clones in this sample may be carry-over from other donors' samples. In DNA, the CDR3 is TGTGCCAGCAGCTTGTTCCGGGTTAATATGAATGAGCAGTTCTTC. This codes for CASSLFRVNMNEQFF.